Sequencing of this TCR beta chain was carried out in a study of T cell repertoires in cytomegalovirus infection. Turning to the study itself: HLA-B-restricted CMV epitopes that are well studied, plus recently identified HLA-C-restricted ones, were used by the study.

Comments on this clonotype: What it recognizes is unknown.

Findings of the study overall: In two of eight donors, the top clonotype was HLA-C-restricted CMV-specific.

TCRdb re-called the reads with MiXCR, one entry per CDR3 protein. The sample consists of approximately 730,000 distinct CDR3 sequences, approximately 32% of them appearing once. The CDR3 length is 14 residues. The germline V gene encodes CDR1 MNHNS and CDR2 SASEGT. V lost 7 bases and J lost 1, with 13 bases in between. Material: cultured CD8+ T cells from PBMCs, obtained from culture after CMV antigen stimulation. This rearrangement joins TRBV6-1 to TRBJ1-1; D unresolved. This receptor was identified in a human donor in good health (CMV status not recorded). Some clones in this sample may be carry-over from other donors' samples. The CDR3 protein is CASTVGRRNTEAFF. The CDR3 DNA sequence: TGTGCCAGCACCGTGGGTCGCAGGAACACTGAAGCTTTCTTT.